The next 5 T cell receptor beta chains were all read from a single sample in a study of T cell changes during pregnancy in multiple sclerosis. Clones were sequenced by immunoSEQ multiplex PCR, and TCRdb holds only the in-frame ones, with some missing. The data hold 32,000 or so clones, with approximately 89% observed a single time. This material consisted of CD8+ T cells from peripheral blood mononuclear cells, taken in the first trimester of pregnancy. The receptors shown here come from a female donor with multiple sclerosis, enrolled in a pregnancy study.

The CDR3 protein is CASRRTGAAEAFF. The CDR3 region has the DNA TGTGCCAGCAGGCGGACAGGGGCCGCCGAAGCTTTCTTT. The rearrangement links TRBV2 to TRBJ1-1, with TRBD1 matching over 9 bases. The trim removed 6 bases at V and 8 bases at J, leaving 7 bases unmatched. This CDR3 is built from 13 residues. Germline V lookup: CDR1 SNHLY, CDR2 FYNNEI.

V is TRBV5-6 and J is TRBJ2-3; 7 positions agree with TRBD1. With V trimmed by 4 bases and J by 2 bases, 10 bases remained unmatched. Germline CDR1 SGHDT, CDR2 YYEEEE. The CDR3 runs to 16 residues. For the CDR3, the DNA is TGTGCCAGCAGCCTATGGGACAGAGGGTTCACAGATACGCAGTATTTT. Amino acid sequence: CASSLWDRGFTDTQYF.

The rearrangement joins TRBV29-1 to TRBJ2-2; the D gene is possibly TRBD1 (6 bases). The V gene's germline CDR1 is SQVTM and CDR2 ANQGSEA. The CDR3 is 14 residues long. Trimming left V 5 bases short and J 5 bases short, with 15 bases between. Here the CDR3 DNA reads TGCAGCGTTAATGAACAGGGTGGAACCGGGGAGCTGTTTTTT. It encodes CSVNEQGGTGELFF.

The V gene is TRBV7-9, the J gene TRBJ2-1; D perhaps matches TRBD2 (6 bases). Between the trimmed V and J ends, which lost 5 bases and 0 bases, there was a span of 14 bases. CDR3 length equals 16 residues. The germline V gene encodes CDR1 SEHNR and CDR2 FQNEAQ (reference sequence). As DNA, the CDR3 is TGTGCCAGCAGCACAGTGGACGGGAGCTCCTACAATGAGCAGTTCTTC. It specifies CASSTVDGSSYNEQFF.

This chain joins TRBV6-5 and TRBJ2-7; maybe TRBD2 (6 bases). Trimming stripped 2 bases from V and 4 bases from J, with 12 bases between. CDR3 length equals 14 residues. Germline V gives CDR1 MNHEY, CDR2 SVGAGI. The CDR3 DNA sequence: TGTGCCAGCAGTTACGAGGGACTCTCTTACGAGCAGTACTTC. The encoded protein is CASSYEGLSYEQYF.